The rows below give T cell receptor beta chains drawn from one sample of a study of shared clonotypes between healthy human individuals. Repertoires were generated with immunoSEQ multiplex PCR, while TCRdb's copy carries only in-frame clones and drops some. The table has nearly 2 million clones, about 95% seen once. The sample comprised naive CD8+ T cells sorted from blood. The receptors derive from a man aged 18 to 30 in good health. The CDR3 runs from the conserved cysteine through the conserved F or W. Fields, in order: D gene, J gene, V gene, CDR3 protein. A D gene is named only where the DNA matches it firmly.

d_call: TRBD2
j_call: TRBJ2-7
v_call: TRBV11-2
cdr3_aa: CASSFSAGESYEQYF

d_call: TRBD1
j_call: TRBJ1-1
v_call: TRBV27
cdr3_aa: CASSNRQGVKNTEAFF

d_call: TRBD1
j_call: TRBJ1-6
v_call: TRBV7-2
cdr3_aa: CASSSDRLQSSYNSPLHF

d_call: TRBD2
j_call: TRBJ2-1
v_call: TRBV7-8
cdr3_aa: CASSLGLVGGKSYNEQFF

d_call: TRBD2
j_call: TRBJ2-7
v_call: TRBV5-8
cdr3_aa: CASSLLALSSYEQYF

d_call: .
j_call: TRBJ2-7
v_call: TRBV27
cdr3_aa: CASSLSETYEQYF

d_call: .
j_call: TRBJ1-1
v_call: TRBV19
cdr3_aa: CASSQGLGTEAFF

d_call: .
j_call: TRBJ2-3
v_call: TRBV11-2
cdr3_aa: CASSLGAGDRDTQYF

d_call: TRBD1
j_call: TRBJ1-6
v_call: TRBV27
cdr3_aa: CASSPQGGPLHF

d_call: TRBD2
j_call: TRBJ2-2
v_call: TRBV10-3
cdr3_aa: CAISDSLAGNTGELFF

d_call: TRBD2
j_call: TRBJ2-7
v_call: TRBV6-1
cdr3_aa: CASSLRDYLYEQYF

d_call: .
j_call: TRBJ2-7
v_call: TRBV9
cdr3_aa: CASSVASSAYEQYF

d_call: .
j_call: TRBJ2-7
v_call: TRBV13
cdr3_aa: CASSLGLSYEQYF

d_call: .
j_call: TRBJ2-1
v_call: TRBV28
cdr3_aa: CASSTDSNEQFF

d_call: .
j_call: TRBJ1-1
v_call: TRBV29-1
cdr3_aa: CSVAGYMNTEAFF

d_call: .
j_call: TRBJ1-2
v_call: TRBV6-5
cdr3_aa: CASSPVSGSDGYTF

d_call: .
j_call: TRBJ1-1
v_call: TRBV9
cdr3_aa: CASSVELGDTEAFF

d_call: .
j_call: TRBJ2-7
v_call: TRBV27
cdr3_aa: CASSTLGGFEQYF

d_call: TRBD2
j_call: TRBJ2-3
v_call: TRBV4-3
cdr3_aa: CASSQDRTGGVTQYF

d_call: .
j_call: TRBJ1-4
v_call: TRBV6-1
cdr3_aa: CASRADPEKLFF

d_call: .
j_call: TRBJ1-4
v_call: TRBV7-9
cdr3_aa: CASSRMGGEANEKLFF

d_call: .
j_call: TRBJ1-1
v_call: TRBV7-8
cdr3_aa: CASSLVPWSDSRGTEAFF

d_call: .
j_call: TRBJ2-7
v_call: TRBV7-2
cdr3_aa: CASSLDPGGEQYF

d_call: TRBD2
j_call: TRBJ2-1
v_call: TRBV5-1
cdr3_aa: CASKREVIVDEQFF

d_call: TRBD1
j_call: TRBJ2-6
v_call: TRBV7-3
cdr3_aa: CASSAGQGRSPGANVLTF

d_call: .
j_call: TRBJ1-1
v_call: TRBV28
cdr3_aa: CASSLSGSAEAFF

d_call: .
j_call: TRBJ2-3
v_call: TRBV13
cdr3_aa: CASSARGTSGTDTQYF

d_call: .
j_call: TRBJ2-3
v_call: TRBV7-9
cdr3_aa: CASSNSTDTQYF

d_call: .
j_call: TRBJ1-2
v_call: TRBV25-1
cdr3_aa: CASSTLTGTAYYGYTF

d_call: TRBD2
j_call: TRBJ2-1
v_call: TRBV5-6
cdr3_aa: CASSSGLAVYEQFF

d_call: .
j_call: TRBJ1-3
v_call: TRBV6-1
cdr3_aa: CASSEGVTGNTIYF

d_call: .
j_call: TRBJ2-5
v_call: TRBV27
cdr3_aa: CASSSPYQETQYF

d_call: TRBD2
j_call: TRBJ2-1
v_call: TRBV7-2
cdr3_aa: CASSLVGLAGASYNEQFF

d_call: .
j_call: TRBJ1-1
v_call: TRBV28
cdr3_aa: CASTLQGEGDTEAFF

d_call: TRBD1
j_call: TRBJ2-7
v_call: TRBV27
cdr3_aa: CASSFLHGQGYYEQYF

d_call: .
j_call: TRBJ2-5
v_call: TRBV7-9
cdr3_aa: CASSHLPVASMVQETQYF

d_call: TRBD2
j_call: TRBJ2-7
v_call: TRBV4-1
cdr3_aa: CASSTGLQYEQYF

d_call: TRBD2
j_call: TRBJ2-1
v_call: TRBV11-2
cdr3_aa: CASSPHRLAASYNEQFF

d_call: TRBD1
j_call: TRBJ1-6
v_call: TRBV6-4
cdr3_aa: CAGTLPGQDNNSPLHF

d_call: .
j_call: TRBJ2-7
v_call: TRBV10-1
cdr3_aa: CASSGDGTSYEQYF

d_call: .
j_call: TRBJ1-6
v_call: TRBV7-9
cdr3_aa: CASTELSGRDNSPLHF

d_call: .
j_call: TRBJ2-5
v_call: TRBV2
cdr3_aa: CASSESPMDLTGTQYF

d_call: TRBD1
j_call: TRBJ2-7
v_call: TRBV7-2
cdr3_aa: CASSLIQGAYEQYF

d_call: TRBD2
j_call: TRBJ2-5
v_call: TRBV11-2
cdr3_aa: CASSLELAFRETQYF

d_call: .
j_call: TRBJ2-2
v_call: TRBV11-2
cdr3_aa: CASSLGPYTGELFF

d_call: TRBD1
j_call: TRBJ2-3
v_call: TRBV23-1
cdr3_aa: CASSQRDRYTDTQYF

d_call: .
j_call: TRBJ2-3
v_call: TRBV19
cdr3_aa: CASSITGFPTDTQYF

d_call: .
j_call: TRBJ2-7
v_call: TRBV5-5
cdr3_aa: CASSLLLTYEQYF

d_call: .
j_call: TRBJ2-7
v_call: TRBV18
cdr3_aa: CASSPGRGESVYEQYF

d_call: .
j_call: TRBJ1-2
v_call: TRBV21-1
cdr3_aa: CASSSLTDAGYTF

d_call: .
j_call: TRBJ2-6
v_call: TRBV5-6
cdr3_aa: CASSFGQAGANVLTF

d_call: TRBD2
j_call: TRBJ2-7
v_call: TRBV7-2
cdr3_aa: CASSFPSGGTYEQYF

d_call: .
j_call: TRBJ2-3
v_call: TRBV7-2
cdr3_aa: CASSLEGAQYF

d_call: .
j_call: TRBJ2-1
v_call: TRBV7-9
cdr3_aa: CASSNGLSYNEQFF

d_call: TRBD2
j_call: TRBJ2-7
v_call: TRBV4-2
cdr3_aa: CASSQWGQRGSSYEQYF

d_call: .
j_call: TRBJ1-4
v_call: TRBV4-1
cdr3_aa: CASSPTHGRLEKLFF